The T cell receptor (beta chain) described here comes from a study of identical twins. This clonotype was seen only a few times. Its antigen is still unknown. TCRdb independently ran MiXCR on the 5' RACE reads; one entry per CDR3 protein. In the table there are hundreds of thousands of distinct CDR3 sequences, approximately 13% of which are singletons. Points from the study as a whole: Invariant cells of the MAIT and iNKT types might have partly distorted the zero-insertion analyses. Weaker excess twin sharing was seen among beta out-of-frame sequences. Conclusions rested on cross-sectional statistics rather than following the same donors. Within cord blood, abundant beta clonotypes carried fewer insertions, but memory repertoires showed no such trend.

The same sample was also studied in work on yellow fever vaccine responses in identical twins.

The TCR was taken from a woman between 18 and 29 years old in good health. Sequencing was done on a sample of PBMCs.

The CDR3 loop is CASGLPRVSSYNEQFF. In DNA form, the CDR3 reads TGTGCTAGTGGTTTGCCCCGGGTCTCGTCATACAATGAGCAGTTCTTC. This chain uses TRBV12-5 with TRBJ2-1; D not resolved. Germline V gives CDR1 LGHNT, CDR2 FRNRAP. This CDR3 is 16 amino acids long. Trimming removed 2 bases at V and 4 bases at J, with 15 bases between. Using reference TRBV12-5 and TRBJ2-1 for the parts outside the CDR3, the full variable domain is DARVTQTPRHKVTEMGQEVTMRCQPILGHNTVFWYRQTMMQGLELLAYFRNRAPLDDSGMPKDRFSAEMPDATLATLKIQPSEPRDSAVYFCASGLPRVSSYNEQFFGPGTRLTVL.